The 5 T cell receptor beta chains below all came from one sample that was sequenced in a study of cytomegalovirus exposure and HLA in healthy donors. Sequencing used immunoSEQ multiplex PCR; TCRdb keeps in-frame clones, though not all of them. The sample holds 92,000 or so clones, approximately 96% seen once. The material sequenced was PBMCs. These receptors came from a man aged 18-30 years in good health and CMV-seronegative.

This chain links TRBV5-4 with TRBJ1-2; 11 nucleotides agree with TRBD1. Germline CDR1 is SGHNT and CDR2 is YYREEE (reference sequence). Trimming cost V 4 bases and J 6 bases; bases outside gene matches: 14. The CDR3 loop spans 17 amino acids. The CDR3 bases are TGTGCCAGCAGCCCCCCACCTCCCGGGACAGGGGGTAATGGCTACACCTTC. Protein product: CASSPPPPGTGGNGYTF. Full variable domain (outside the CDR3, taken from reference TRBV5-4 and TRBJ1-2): ETGVTQSPTHLIKTRGQQVTLRCSSQSGHNTVSWYQQALGQGPQFIFQYYREEENGRGNFPPRFSGLQFPNYSSELNVNALELDDSALYLCASSPPPPGTGGNGYTFGSGTRLTVV.

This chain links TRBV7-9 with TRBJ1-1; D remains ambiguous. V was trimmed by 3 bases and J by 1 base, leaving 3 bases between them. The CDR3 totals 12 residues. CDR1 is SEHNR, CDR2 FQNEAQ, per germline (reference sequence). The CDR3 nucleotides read TGTGCCAGCAGCTTCGGGAACACTGAAGCTTTCTTT. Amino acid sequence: CASSFGNTEAFF.

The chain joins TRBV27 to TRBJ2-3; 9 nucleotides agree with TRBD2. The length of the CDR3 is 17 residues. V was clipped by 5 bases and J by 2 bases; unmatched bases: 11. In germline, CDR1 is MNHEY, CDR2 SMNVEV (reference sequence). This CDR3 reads CASSRRLAERFTDTQYF. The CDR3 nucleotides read TGTGCCAGCAGTCGTAGACTAGCGGAGCGATTCACAGATACGCAGTATTTT.

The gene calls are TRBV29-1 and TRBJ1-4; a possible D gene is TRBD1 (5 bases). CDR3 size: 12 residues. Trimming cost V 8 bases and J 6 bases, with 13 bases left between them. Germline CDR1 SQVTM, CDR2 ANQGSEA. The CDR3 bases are TGCAGCACCTGGGGAGGGGATGAAAAACTGTTTTTT. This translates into CSTWGGDEKLFF.

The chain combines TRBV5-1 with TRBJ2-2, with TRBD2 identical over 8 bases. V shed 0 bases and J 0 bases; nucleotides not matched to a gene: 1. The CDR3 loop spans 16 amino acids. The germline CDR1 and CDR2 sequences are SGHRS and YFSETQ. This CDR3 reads CASSLELAANTGELFF. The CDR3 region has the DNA TGCGCCAGCAGCTTGGAACTAGCGGCGAACACCGGGGAGCTGTTTTTT.